One sample yielded the 19 T cell receptor beta chains listed below, sequenced in a study of T cells in Graves' hyperthyroidism and ophthalmopathy. Amplified TCR beta CDR3 regions came from RNA transcripts. With the HTBI primer set, the TCR CDR3 went through a first round of RT-PCR. Using its own MiXCR run on the multiplex PCR reads, TCRdb lists one record per CDR3 protein. Of 650,000 to 800,000 distinct CDR3 sequences in the sample, about 45% were seen once. The sample was peripheral blood or thyroid tissue (not recorded which). Source of these receptors: an adult man with Graves' disease, either hyperthyroidism or ophthalmopathy (not recorded which).

This clonotype has at least ten counts. The V call is TRBV29-1, the J call TRBJ1-2, with D tentatively TRBD1 (5 bases). Germline CDR1 is SQVTM and CDR2 is ANQGSEA. The CDR3 totals 13 residues. V was shortened by 2 bases and J by 2 bases, with 9 bases between the two germline ends. CDR3 coding DNA: TGCAGCGTTGAAAGGGGAACGAACTATGGCTACACCTTC. It yields the protein CSVERGTNYGYTF. The full variable domain, with the rest looked up from reference TRBV29-1 and TRBJ1-2, is SAVISQKPSRDICQRGTSLTIQCQVDSQVTMMFWYRQQPGQSLTLIATANQGSEATYESGFVIDKFPISRPNLTFSTLTVSNMSPEDSSIYLCSVERGTNYGYTFGSGTRLTVV.

The rearrangement links TRBV15 to TRBJ1-3, with D possibly being TRBD1 (6 bases). V shed 3 bases and J shed 7 bases, with 13 bases lying between them. The germline gives CDR1 LNHNV, CDR2 YYDKDF (reference sequence). This CDR3 is 14 amino acids long. DNA for the CDR3: TGTGCCACCAGCAGTGGCCAGGGGCGGAACACCATATATTTT. This sequence encodes CATSSGQGRNTIYF.

CDR3: CALGLGPKYF. Here the CDR3 DNA reads TGTGCCCTCGGACTAGGGCCTAAGTACTTC. The chain joins TRBV10-3 to TRBJ2-7; 7 nucleotides align to TRBD2. Germline loops: CDR1 ENHRY, CDR2 SYGVKD. CDR3 size: 10 residues. The V gene end was trimmed by 11 bases and the J gene end by 11 bases; junction bases not matched to a gene: 9.

The V and J genes are TRBV7-9 and TRBJ1-1; D remains ambiguous. Germline V gives CDR1 SEHNR, CDR2 FQNEAQ (reference sequence). With 5 bases removed from V and 4 bases from J, the gap between germline ends came to 14 bases. The CDR3 consists of 14 residues. The CDR3 spells CASSPSEESTEAFF. The CDR3 coding sequence is TGTGCCAGCAGCCCAAGCGAAGAGAGCACTGAAGCTTTCTTT. The whole variable domain, remainder taken from reference TRBV7-9 and TRBJ1-1, is DTGVSQNPRHKITKRGQNVTFRCDPISEHNRLYWYRQTLGQGPEFLTYFQNEAQLEKSRLLSDRFSAERPKGSFSTLEIQRTEQGDSAMYLCASSPSEESTEAFFGQGTRLTVV.

A word on this clonotype: This could be a read error, since a much larger clone is one nucleotide away. This chain links TRBV29-1 with TRBJ1-3; no reliable D call. Germline V gene lookup returns CDR1 SQVTM and CDR2 ANQGSEA. The CDR3 contains 11 residues. The ends were cut back, 8 bases at V and 8 bases at J, with 13 bases in the middle. Here the CDR3 reads CSILSGDTIYF. The CDR3 DNA reads TGCAGCATCCTCTCAGGAGACACCATATATTTT.

This chain joins TRBV29-1 and TRBJ1-2; D is unclear. Germline CDR1 and CDR2: SQVTM and ANQGSEA. V was cut by 7 bases and J by 7 bases, with 28 bases left in between. The CDR3 has 16 amino acids. The CDR3 protein is CSASTERGGLAAGYTF. The CDR3 DNA reads as TGCAGCGCCAGCACTGAACGCGGAGGGCTGGCCGCTGGCTACACCTTC.

This clonotype was detected once. The chain has TRBV29-1 and TRBJ2-7; D is uncertain. The CDR3 consists of 10 residues. Germline values: CDR1 SQVTM, CDR2 ANQGSEA. Between the trimmed V and J ends, which lost 6 bases and 3 bases, there was a span of 6 bases. Here the CDR3 reads CSVSIYEQYF. The CDR3 DNA reads as TGCAGCGTATCAATCTACGAGCAGTACTTC.

This clonotype was seen a single time. The genes are TRBV2 and TRBJ1-4; tentatively, D is TRBD1 (6 bases). The V gene's germline CDR1 is SNHLY and CDR2 FYNNEI. Between the trimmed V and J ends, which lost 3 bases and 10 bases, there was a span of 18 bases. This CDR3 has 15 residues. Here the CDR3 reads CASSDAPPPRGKLFF. The CDR3 DNA reads TGTGCCAGCAGTGATGCCCCACCCCCCAGGGGAAAACTGTTTTTT. Filled out from reference TRBV2 and TRBJ1-4, the complete variable domain reads EPEVTQTPSHQVTQMGQEVILRCVPISNHLYFYWYRQILGQKVEFLVSFYNNEISEKSEIFDDQFSVERPDGSNFTLKIRSTKLEDSAMYFCASSDAPPPRGKLFFGSGTQLSVL.

The chain carries TRBV10-3 and TRBJ1-5, with 11 bases matching TRBD1. The CDR3 is made up of 15 amino acids. V gave up 2 bases and J gave up 7 bases; unmatched junction bases: 4. CDR1 and CDR2 (germline): ENHRY, SYGVKD. The CDR3 DNA follows: TGTGCCATCAGTGAGGGACAGGGGGCTGGCCAGCCCCAGCATTTT. Translating gives CAISEGQGAGQPQHF.

In this sample, this clonotype turned up a few times. The rearrangement uses TRBV7-9 and TRBJ1-1; possible D gene TRBD1, 5 bases. The CDR3 is 12 residues long. CDR1 SEHNR and CDR2 FQNEAQ come from the germline V gene (reference sequence). V dropped 8 bases and J dropped 1 base, with 8 bases sitting between them. The CDR3 DNA reads TGTGCCAGCGGGGACGCGAACACTGAAGCTTTCTTT. Its protein is CASGDANTEAFF.

This clonotype was picked up many times. The gene calls are TRBV2 and TRBJ1-3, with TRBD1 as a possible D gene (6 bases). CDR3 length equals 14 residues. Germline V CDR1 and CDR2: SNHLY, FYNNEI. Trimming stripped 6 bases from V and 0 bases from J, with 9 bases between. The CDR3 here is CASSDRFSGNTIYF. For the CDR3, the DNA is TGTGCCAGCAGCGACAGGTTCTCTGGAAACACCATATATTTT.

Concerning this clonotype itself: The germline gene is not matched at one end of the junction; a read error may be the cause. The chain carries TRBV2 and TRBJ1-6; 12 nucleotides agree with TRBD1. Germline V CDR1 and CDR2: SNHLY, FYNNEI. The CDR3 length is 16 residues. This chain's CDR3 is CASSQGTGGDNSPLHF. The CDR3, as DNA: TGCGCCAGCAGCCAAGGGACAGGGGGCGATAATTCACCCCTCCACTTT.

The chain carries TRBV15 and TRBJ2-7; D is ambiguous. CDR1 and CDR2 from the germline V gene are LNHNV and YYDKDF (reference sequence). The germline V and J ends were trimmed by 3 bases and 0 bases, with 6 bases remaining between them. This CDR3 region has 13 residues. Written as DNA, the CDR3 is TGTGCCACCAGCAGCCCGGACTCCTACGAGCAGTACTTC. Translating gives CATSSPDSYEQYF.

In regard to this clonotype: The DNA is omitted, as the CDR3 cannot be located on it reliably, and the CDR3 follows TCRdb's listing. This chain uses TRBV11-2 with TRBJ1-1. The CDR3 is 17 amino acids in total, end residues counted. Germline V gives CDR1 SGHAT, CDR2 FQNNGV. CDR3 in amino acids: CASSFYICSGMLTEAFF.

This clonotype appeared many times. The chain is built from TRBV7-3 and TRBJ2-7; a possible D gene is TRBD1 (6 bases). The CDR3 loop spans 15 amino acids. Trimming removed 7 bases from V and 0 bases from J, with 16 bases in between. CDR1 is SGHTA, CDR2 FQGTGA, per germline. This chain's CDR3 is CASTRARDNSYEQYF. In nucleotides, the CDR3 is TGTGCCAGCACTCGAGCCCGGGACAACTCCTACGAGCAGTACTTC.

This clonotype was detected ten times or more. The CDR3 nucleotides are TGTGCCATCAGCGGACAGGGGCGGGAGACCCAGTACTTC. Translating it yields CAISGQGRETQYF. The chain couples TRBV10-3 to TRBJ2-5; 9 bases map to TRBD1. There are 13 residues in the CDR3. V lost 6 bases to trimming and J lost 5 bases; unmatched junction nucleotides: 4. The germline V gene encodes CDR1 ENHRY and CDR2 SYGVKD.

V is TRBV20-1 and J is TRBJ2-2, with D possibly being TRBD2 (6 bases). Trimming shortened V by 5 bases and J by 2 bases, and 21 bases separated the two germline ends. Germline values: CDR1 DFQATT, CDR2 SNEGSKA (reference sequence). The CDR3 is 17 amino acids. CDR3 sequence: CSAAPEGWVSNTGELFF. CDR3 bases: TGCAGTGCTGCGCCGGAGGGTTGGGTTAGTAACACCGGGGAGCTGTTTTTT.

The sample holds a few counts of this clonotype. The chain uses TRBV9 and TRBJ2-5; 8 nucleotides match TRBD2. The germline CDR1 and CDR2 sequences are SGDLS and YYNGEE. The trim removed 4 bases at V and 2 bases at J, leaving 4 bases unmatched. This CDR3 contains 14 residues. The CDR3 DNA follows: TGTGCCAGCAGCCGAGCGGGAGCACAAGAGACCCAGTACTTC. Residues: CASSRAGAQETQYF.

V usage is TRBV9 and J usage is TRBJ1-1; D perhaps matches TRBD1 (5 bases). The germline V and J ends were trimmed by 3 bases and 1 base, with 16 bases remaining between them. In germline, CDR1 is SGDLS, CDR2 YYNGEE. The CDR3 covers 16 residues. CDR3 in DNA: TGTGCCAGCAGCGCGTCCGGGACTCCAGCGAACACTGAAGCTTTCTTT. As protein: CASSASGTPANTEAFF. Looking up the rest from reference TRBV9 and TRBJ1-1 gives the full variable domain: DSGVTQTPKHLITATGQRVTLRCSPRSGDLSVYWYQQSLDQGLQFLIQYYNGEERAKGNILERFSAQQFPDLHSELNLSSLELGDSALYFCASSASGTPANTEAFFGQGTRLTVV.